This T cell receptor (beta chain) was recorded in a study of blood T cell repertoires in COVID-19. Only in-frame clones appear in the TCRdb table, and some are missing; sequencing was by immunoSEQ multiplex PCR. Of about 160,000 clones listed, less than 85% are singletons. Germline loops: CDR1 LGHNT, CDR2 FRNRAP. Deletions cut 3 bases from V and 1 base from J, with 3 bases between. The CDR3 spans 12 residues. The chain combines TRBV12-5 with TRBJ1-1; D remains unclear. The source material was peripheral blood. The TCR was taken from a woman between 40 and 50 years old with COVID-19, enrolled during active disease. The CDR3: CASGFSNTEAFF. The CDR3 DNA is TGTGCTAGTGGTTTCTCGAACACTGAAGCTTTCTTT. Full variable domain (remainder filled in from reference TRBV12-5 and TRBJ1-1): DARVTQTPRHKVTEMGQEVTMRCQPILGHNTVFWYRQTMMQGLELLAYFRNRAPLDDSGMPKDRFSAEMPDATLATLKIQPSEPRDSAVYFCASGFSNTEAFFGQGTRLTVV.